This T cell receptor (beta chain) was sequenced in a study of Ad26.COV2.S vaccination and SARS-CoV-2 variants. The study's findings and limits: Reportedly, spike-specific CD8+ and CD4+ T cell responses achieved substantial breadth once vaccination had taken place.

Treatment: approximately 18 received Ad26.COV2.S at low or high dose, single or two shots; a few received placebo; per-sample allocation not given. Sample collection was performed on day 63 after the first vaccine or placebo injection. This clone was observed a single time. Antigen unknown. Some clones are missing from TCRdb's copy, which holds only in-frame ones; the method was immunoSEQ multiplex PCR. This table has a few hundred thousand clones, approximately 83% appearing once. CDR1 is SGHVS and CDR2 is FQNEAQ in the germline V gene. V was clipped by 6 bases and J by 4 bases; unmatched bases: 16. This CDR3 has 17 residues.

V and J are TRBV7-8 and TRBJ2-7; 9 nucleotides agree with TRBD1. The sequence came from a person aged 18 to 65 who received the Ad26.COV2.S COVID-19 vaccine or a placebo. The specimen was peripheral blood, collected in a trial of Ad26.COV2.S vaccine versus placebo. The CDR3 protein is CASRTDSRGTGKYEQYF. In nucleotides, the CDR3 is TGTGCCAGCAGAACGGATTCCCGGGGGACAGGGAAATACGAGCAGTACTTC.